The 17 T cell receptor beta chains below come from one sample, sequenced in a study of T cells in Graves' hyperthyroidism and ophthalmopathy. Amplified TCR beta CDR3 regions came from RNA transcripts. The TCR CDR3 was amplified in a first-round RT-PCR using the HTBI primer set. TCRdb reprocessed the multiplex PCR reads with MiXCR, giving one entry per CDR3 protein. This table has a few hundred thousand distinct CDR3 sequences, 15% to 18% appearing once. Sequencing was carried out using blood. The receptors shown here come from a woman aged 25 to 39 with Graves' hyperthyroidism.

This clonotype was counted once. It may be a read error: a sequence one base away is much more abundant. J is TRBJ1-4 and V is TRBV7-2; TRBD1 agrees at 7 bases. There are 18 residues in the CDR3. Germline V gene lookup returns CDR1 SGHTA and CDR2 FQGNSA. V lost 5 bases and J lost 0; bases outside the gene matches: 12. The CDR3 region is CASSPPAGTDPTNEKLFF. The CDR3 nucleotides read TGTGCCAGCAGCCCCCCGGCTGGGACAGATCCAACTAATGAAAAACTGTTTTTT.

This clonotype has at least ten counts. The chain joins TRBV24-1 to TRBJ2-1; no reliable D call. Trimming cost V 0 bases and J 8 bases, with 7 bases left between them. This CDR3 has 13 amino acids. The V gene's germline CDR1 is KGHDR and CDR2 SFDVKD. CDR3: CATSDLQTDEQFF. CDR3 in DNA: TGTGCCACCAGTGATTTGCAAACAGATGAGCAGTTCTTC.

There are many counts of this clonotype. The genes are TRBV24-1 and TRBJ2-3; D might be TRBD2 (5 bases). The V gene lost 4 bases and the J gene lost 4 bases, with 17 bases spanning the gap. The CDR3 runs to 16 residues. Germline V lookup: CDR1 KGHDR, CDR2 SFDVKD. CDR3 loop: CATSDPSGVGADTQYF. CDR3 DNA: TGTGCCACCAGTGACCCAAGCGGAGTAGGAGCAGATACGCAGTATTTT.

There are many counts of this clonotype. The CDR3 coding sequence is TGTGCCTGGATGATCCGTGGGTATCCCACAGATACGCAGTATTTT. It specifies CAWMIRGYPTDTQYF. The V gene is TRBV30, the J gene TRBJ2-3; D not certain. This CDR3 is 15 amino acids long. Germline V lookup: CDR1 GTSNPN, CDR2 SVGIG (reference sequence). V was trimmed by 4 bases and J by 2 bases, leaving 16 bases between them.

Points on this clonotype: This may arise from a read error, as a much more abundant clone is one base away. The genes are TRBV20-1 and TRBJ2-5; the D is unclear. Germline CDR1 reads DFQATT; CDR2 reads SNEGSKA (reference sequence). Trimming pared 5 bases from V and 3 bases from J, leaving 10 bases between. The CDR3 consists of 12 residues. CDR3 bases: TGCAGTGCTGTGGACGCAAAAGAGACCCAGTACTTC. It is translated as CSAVDAKETQYF.

This clonotype occurred many times. The chain carries TRBV3-1 and TRBJ2-7; tentatively, D is TRBD2 (5 bases). In germline, CDR1 is LGHDT, CDR2 YNNKEL (reference sequence). Trimming took off 3 bases at V and 6 bases at J, with 15 bases between the two ends. The CDR3 is 14 residues long. The CDR3 nucleotides are TGTGCCAGCAGCCAGGCGAGGGAGTGGGGCGAGCAGTACTTC. Its translation is CASSQAREWGEQYF.

This clonotype showed up many times. The chain couples TRBV12-3 or TRBV12-4 to TRBJ2-7; no definite D call. The V and J ends lost 4 bases and 3 bases respectively, with 10 bases between them. The CDR3 is made up of 13 amino acids. CDR3 sequence reads: CASSSKRLYEQYF. In DNA form, the CDR3 reads TGTGCCAGCAGTTCCAAGCGCCTCTACGAGCAGTACTTC.

This clonotype was detected ten times or more. This chain links TRBV5-5 with TRBJ2-1, with 7 positions matching TRBD2. V dropped 7 bases and J dropped 6; count of bases not matched to a gene: 7. The CDR3 loop spans 13 amino acids. Germline CDR1 is SGHKS and CDR2 is YYEKEE (reference sequence). CDR3 bases: TGTGCCAGCGGCACGACTAGCACCAATGAGCAGTTCTTC. Translating it yields CASGTTSTNEQFF.

J is TRBJ1-5 and V is TRBV19, with TRBD1 matching 9 bases. V gave up 5 bases and J gave up 7 bases; unmatched junction bases: 9. CDR1 is LNHDA, CDR2 SQIVND, per germline (reference sequence). CDR3 size: 15 residues. CDR3 DNA: TGTGCCAGTAGTGAAACAGGGGGCAGAGGACAGCCCCAGCATTTT. This encodes CASSETGGRGQPQHF.

Points on this clonotype: A much larger clone differs by one base, so this may be a read error. The chain couples TRBV18 to TRBJ2-1, with TRBD2 matching over 11 bases. Germline-derived CDR1 and CDR2 are KGHSH and LQKENI. The length of the CDR3 is 15 residues. The CDR3 sequence is CAGSLTSGNVIEQFF. The CDR3 nucleotides are TGTGCCGGCTCACTGACTAGCGGGAACGTCATTGAGCAGTTCTTC.

This clonotype was seen at least ten times. V and J are TRBV10-3 and TRBJ2-1; TRBD2 agrees at 11 bases. With V trimmed by 6 bases and J by 2 bases, 3 bases remained unmatched. The germline V gene encodes CDR1 ENHRY and CDR2 SYGVKD. CDR3 length equals 15 residues. CDR3 DNA: TGTGCCATCAGACCGGGACTAGCGGCCTACAATGAGCAGTTCTTC. Residues: CAIRPGLAAYNEQFF.

This clonotype has a count of ten or more. In DNA, the CDR3 is TGTGCCAGCAGTTTAGCCGGCAGGGGCTATGGCTACACCTTC. Protein sequence: CASSLAGRGYGYTF. The chain couples TRBV12-3 or TRBV12-4 to TRBJ1-2; weak D call: TRBD1 (6 bases). The length of the CDR3 is 14 residues. V was cut by 0 bases and J by 4 bases, with 9 bases left in between.

The sample holds many counts of this clonotype. CDR3 nucleotide sequence: TGTGCCAGCAGCTCCGGGACCTCCAACACTGAAGCTTTCTTT. Translated, it gives CASSSGTSNTEAFF. The V and J genes are TRBV7-2 and TRBJ1-1, with D tentatively TRBD1 (5 bases). The CDR3 runs to 14 residues. In germline, CDR1 is SGHTA, CDR2 FQGNSA. Deletions cut 4 bases from V and 2 bases from J, with 11 bases between.

This rearrangement joins TRBV6-5 to TRBJ2-6; possible D gene TRBD1, 6 bases. There are 19 residues in the CDR3. In germline, CDR1 is MNHEY, CDR2 SVGAGI. V was clipped by 6 bases and J by 0 bases, with 21 bases between them. The CDR3 is CASSPLRGIYFSGANVLTF. In nucleotides, the CDR3 is TGTGCCAGCAGCCCACTGAGGGGGATTTACTTCTCTGGGGCCAACGTCCTGACTTTC.

This clonotype was observed at least ten times. The chain employs TRBV12-3 or TRBV12-4 and TRBJ2-3; a possible D gene is TRBD2 (6 bases). Trimming removed 9 bases at V and 2 bases at J, with 12 bases between. This CDR3 comprises 13 residues. CDR3: CASSWDSTDTQYF. The CDR3, as DNA: TGTGCCAGTTCGTGGGACTCCACAGATACGCAGTATTTT.

The chain couples TRBV19 to TRBJ2-5; no reliable D call. V gave up 3 bases and J gave up 5 bases, with 13 bases separating them. Germline CDR1 and CDR2: LNHDA and SQIVND (reference sequence). The CDR3 contains 14 residues. CDR3 coding DNA: TGTGCCAGTAGTATTGTCGTTCATGGGGAGACCCAGTACTTC. Translation gives CASSIVVHGETQYF.

This chain links TRBV18 with TRBJ2-3; D uncertain. The germline gives CDR1 KGHSH, CDR2 LQKENI. V was pared by 2 bases and J by 2 bases, with 8 bases between. The CDR3 is 14 residues long. CDR3 sequence: CASSPGLYTDTQYF. For the CDR3, the DNA is TGTGCCAGCTCACCAGGGCTCTACACAGATACGCAGTATTTT. Drawing the rest from reference TRBV18 and TRBJ2-3, the complete variable domain is NAGVMQNPRHLVRRRGQEARLRCSPMKGHSHVYWYRQLPEEGLKFMVYLQKENIIDESGMPKERFSAEFPKEGPSILRIQQVVRGDSAAYFCASSPGLYTDTQYFGPGTRLTVL.